Presented here are 10 T cell receptor beta chains from one specimen sequenced in a study of blood T cell repertoires in COVID-19. The table came from immunoSEQ multiplex PCR; TCRdb's copy has only in-frame clones and leaves some out. The sample records around 100,000 clones, approximately 91% being singletons. The sequenced sample consisted of peripheral blood. All receptors derive from a man aged 45-65 years with active COVID-19.

The chain uses TRBV21-1 and TRBJ2-2; the table's D call, TRBD2, has no DNA check behind it. TRBV21-1 is a documented pseudogene. This CDR3 spans 20 amino acids. CDR3 region: CASSKAQRVAGGRDTGELFF. DNA for the CDR3: TGTGCCAGCAGCAAAGCCCAAAGGGTAGCGGGGGGCCGAGACACCGGGGAGCTGTTTTTT.

This clone came up once. CDR3 sequence: CASSRGTEVSPLRNTIYF. The CDR3 DNA reads as TGTGCCAGCAGCCGCGGGACAGAGGTTTCCCCCCTCCGAAACACCATATATTTT. The chain joins TRBV4-2 to TRBJ1-3; 7 bases line up with TRBD1. V dropped 4 bases and J dropped 5; count of bases not matched to a gene: 17. The CDR3 sequence is 18 residues long. Germline V gene data show CDR1 as LGHNA and CDR2 as YNFKEQ.

The J gene is TRBJ1-5, the V gene TRBV2; 9 bases agree with TRBD1. With V trimmed by 6 bases and J by 4 bases, 7 bases remained unmatched. Germline CDR1 reads SNHLY; CDR2 reads FYNNEI. The CDR3 sequence is 15 residues long. The CDR3, as DNA: TGTGCCAGCAGGGAGGGACAGGGTTGGAATCAGCCCCAGCATTTT. Translating gives CASREGQGWNQPQHF.

This chain joins TRBV30 and TRBJ1-5; possible D gene TRBD1, 5 bases. This CDR3 has 15 residues. V lost 2 bases, J lost 0 bases, and 11 bases lay in between. The germline V gene has CDR1 GTSNPN and CDR2 SVGIG (reference sequence). The CDR3 reads CAWSRQLHSNQPQHF. The DNA of the CDR3 is TGTGCCTGGAGTCGACAGTTACATAGCAATCAGCCCCAGCATTTT. Based on the CDR3 plus reference TRBV30 and TRBJ1-5, the full variable domain is SQTIHQWPATLVQPVGSPLSLECTVEGTSNPNLYWYRQAAGRGLQLLFYSVGIGQISSEVPQNLSASRPQDRQFILSSKKLLLSDSGFYLCAWSRQLHSNQPQHFGDGTRLSIL.

The J gene is TRBJ1-2, the V gene TRBV27, with D possibly matching TRBD1 (5 bases). Germline values: CDR1 MNHEY, CDR2 SMNVEV (reference sequence). V lost 6 bases, J lost 4 bases, and 15 bases lay in between. The CDR3 loop spans 14 amino acids. The CDR3 sequence: CASRGMTDTYGYTF. CDR3 nucleotide sequence: TGTGCCAGCAGGGGAATGACGGACACCTATGGCTACACCTTC.

The chain is built from TRBV11-3 and TRBJ2-5, with D perhaps TRBD1 (6 bases). There are 14 residues in the CDR3. Germline CDR1 reads SGHNT; CDR2 reads YENEEA. With 5 bases removed from V and 1 base from J, the gap between germline ends came to 11 bases. CDR3 nucleotides: TGTGCCAGCAGCCCGCAGGGGCTCCAAGAGACCCAGTACTTC. This encodes CASSPQGLQETQYF.

CDR3 protein: CASSYRQGVEKLFF. The DNA of the CDR3 is TGTGCCAGCAGCTACCGACAGGGGGTTGAAAAACTGTTTTTT. This chain joins TRBV13 and TRBJ1-4; 9 bases agree with TRBD1. The CDR3 consists of 14 residues. CDR1 is PRHDT, CDR2 FYEKMQ, per germline (reference sequence). V shed 4 bases and J 7 bases; nucleotides not matched to a gene: 4.

This rearrangement joins TRBV7-9 to TRBJ1-4, with D uncertain. Germline assignment: CDR1 SEHNR and CDR2 FQNEAQ (reference sequence). Trimming left V 7 bases short and J 4 bases short, with 16 bases between. This CDR3 has 15 amino acids. CDR3 protein: CASTSHSPDNEKLFF. The DNA of the CDR3 is TGTGCCAGCACCTCCCACAGTCCGGATAATGAAAAACTGTTTTTT.

This rearrangement joins TRBV24-1 to TRBJ2-1; 7 bases line up with TRBD2. This CDR3 has 17 amino acids. Germline CDR1 reads KGHDR; CDR2 reads SFDVKD. Germline trimming cut 2 bases from V and 6 bases from J; bases unmatched to any gene: 12. The CDR3 sequence: CATSDSPGEGVRNEQFF. As DNA, the CDR3 is TGTGCCACCAGTGATTCTCCGGGGGAGGGCGTGCGCAATGAGCAGTTCTTC.

The chain couples TRBV2 to TRBJ1-4; 9 nucleotides match TRBD1. Germline CDR1 and CDR2: SNHLY and FYNNEI. The ends lost 5 bases at V and 7 bases at J; junction bases unmatched: 5. CDR3 size: 14 residues. CDR3: CASSRQGVGEKLFF. The CDR3 bases are TGTGCCAGCAGTAGACAGGGGGTTGGTGAAAAACTGTTTTTT.